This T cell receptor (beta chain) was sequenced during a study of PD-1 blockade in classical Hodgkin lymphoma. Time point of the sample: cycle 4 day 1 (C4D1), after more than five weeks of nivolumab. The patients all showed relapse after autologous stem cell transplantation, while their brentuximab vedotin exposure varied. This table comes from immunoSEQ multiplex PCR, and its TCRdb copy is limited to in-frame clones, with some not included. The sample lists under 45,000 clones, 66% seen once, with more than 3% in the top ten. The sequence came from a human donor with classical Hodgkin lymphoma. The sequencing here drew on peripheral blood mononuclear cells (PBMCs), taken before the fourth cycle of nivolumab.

The CDR3 is CASRGGGAGNQPQHF. DNA of the CDR3: TGTGCCAGCAGGGGAGGGGGCGCGGGCAATCAGCCCCAGCATTTT. The J gene is TRBJ1-5, the V gene TRBV6-5, with 7 bases matching TRBD1. The CDR3 is 15 amino acids. J was trimmed by 2 bases and V by 6 bases; bases with no gene match: 7. The V gene's germline CDR1 is MNHEY and CDR2 SVGAGI.